This TCR beta chain was captured by sequencing in a study of pediatric ulcerative colitis. Comments on this clone: The antigen is unknown.

The study's findings and limits: Acute severe colitis showed lower rectal diversity from clonal expansions.

This was a survey-level run. Samples were sequenced at Survey level, maximum 500,000 reads. TCRdb's table, derived via immunoSEQ multiplex PCR, lists solely in-frame clones and lacks some. The table includes about 64,000 clones, about 80% detected once. In germline, CDR1 is LGHNA, CDR2 YNFKEQ. The CDR3 contains 16 residues. With 3 bases removed from V and 5 bases from J, the gap between germline ends came to 19 bases. Sequencing was performed on blood. V is TRBV4-2 and J is TRBJ2-5; possible D gene TRBD2, 6 bases. This sequence was found in a boy between 5 and 17 years old with moderate ulcerative colitis. As DNA, the CDR3 is TGTGCCAGCAGCCACCAACTAGCAATAGAGGGGGAGACCCAGTACTTC. Protein: CASSHQLAIEGETQYF.